The sequence of this T cell receptor beta chain was determined in a study of blood T cell repertoires in COVID-19. Turning to the study itself: T cells, B-cell-depleted T cells, or PBMCs provided the cDNA or gDNA that served as material.

Original processing methods: Using reference gene primer amplification, nucleated cell counts were estimated. The table came from immunoSEQ multiplex PCR; TCRdb's copy has only in-frame clones and leaves some out. That table furnishes V, J and clone size, whereas the DNA furnished D and trimming. Of 45,000 to 55,000 clones listed, 80% to 85% were seen once; the top ten hold around 1.6%. This CDR3 comprises 15 residues. The V end lost 6 bases, the J end lost 1 base, and 15 bases lay between the germline ends. In germline, CDR1 is SGHVS, CDR2 FQNEAQ. The source material was peripheral blood. The chain links TRBV7-8 to TRBJ2-5; D gene uncertain. This TCR derives from a man over 45 with acute or convalescent COVID-19. CDR3 nucleotide sequence: TGTGCCAGCAGTCCCCATGGCCCTCTCCAAGAGACCCAGTACTTC. It is translated as CASSPHGPLQETQYF.